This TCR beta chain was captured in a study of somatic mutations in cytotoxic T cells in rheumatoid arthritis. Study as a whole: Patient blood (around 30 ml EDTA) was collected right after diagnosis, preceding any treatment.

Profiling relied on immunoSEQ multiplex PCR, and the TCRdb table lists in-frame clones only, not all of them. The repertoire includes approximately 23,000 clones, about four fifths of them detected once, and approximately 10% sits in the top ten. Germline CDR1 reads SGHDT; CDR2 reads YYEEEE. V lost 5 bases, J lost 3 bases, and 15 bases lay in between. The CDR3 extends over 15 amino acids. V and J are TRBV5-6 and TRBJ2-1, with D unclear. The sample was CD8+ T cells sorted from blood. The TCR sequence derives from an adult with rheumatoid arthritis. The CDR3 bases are TGTGCCAGCAGTTTTCAACGACTGGACTACAATGAGCAGTTCTTC. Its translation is CASSFQRLDYNEQFF.